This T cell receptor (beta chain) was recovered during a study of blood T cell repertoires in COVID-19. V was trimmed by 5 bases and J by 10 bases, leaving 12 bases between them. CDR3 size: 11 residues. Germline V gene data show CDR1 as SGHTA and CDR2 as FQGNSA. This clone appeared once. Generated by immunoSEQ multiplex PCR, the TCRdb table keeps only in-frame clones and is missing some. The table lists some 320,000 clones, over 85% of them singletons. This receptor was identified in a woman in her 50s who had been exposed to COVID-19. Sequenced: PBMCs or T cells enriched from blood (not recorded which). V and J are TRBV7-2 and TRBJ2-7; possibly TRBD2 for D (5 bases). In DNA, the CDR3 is TGTGCCAGCAGCCGAGGGCCTTTCCAGTACTTC. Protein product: CASSRGPFQYF.